A single count supports the clone carrying this TCR beta chain. Its antigen is undetermined. This sample was included in a study of T cell responses to AZD1222 COVID-19 vaccine. Study-level findings and limits: Unmutated regions of variants are reportedly targeted by nearly half of spike-specific TCRs. Clonal diversity was possibly underestimated; the donors were predominantly white British and more often female.

The V gene's germline CDR1 is SEHNR and CDR2 FQNEAQ (reference sequence). V lost 5 bases and J 2 bases, leaving 18 bases between the germline ends. The CDR3 sequence is 16 residues long. Profiling relied on immunoSEQ multiplex PCR, and the TCRdb table lists in-frame clones only, not all of them. This sample has 90,000 to 120,000 clones; approximately 90% occur once, and the top ten carry approximately 18%. The sequencing used peripheral blood, collected on day 0 of AZD1222 vaccination. V is TRBV7-9 and J is TRBJ1-1; D is possibly TRBD1 (6 bases). The sequence was collected from an adult in good health. The CDR3 coding sequence is TGTGCCAGCAGCCCACTACAGGGTATTGGCAACACTGAAGCTTTCTTT. It is translated as CASSPLQGIGNTEAFF.